This T cell receptor beta chain was sequenced for a study of blood T cell repertoires in COVID-19. Study-level information: Donors in the United States, Italy and Spain gave samples during acute or convalescent COVID-19.

Original processing methods: The assay estimated nucleated cells by amplifying reference gene primers. The data were produced by immunoSEQ multiplex PCR, yet TCRdb's version contains in-frame clones alone and is incomplete. Clone size and the V and J calls come from that table; the DNA yielded D and trimming. The data hold about 130,000 clones, with more than 80% observed a single time. The CDR3 sequence is 15 residues long. V was pared by 0 bases and J by 4 bases, with 14 bases between. CDR1 is SGHRS, CDR2 YFSETQ, per germline. The chain couples TRBV5-1 to TRBJ2-7; D is perhaps TRBD2 (7 bases). This TCR was recovered from a human donor in a cohort sampled during active COVID-19. The sequencing input was peripheral blood. CDR3 amino acids: CASSLDTGGRYEQYF. As DNA, the CDR3 is TGCGCCAGCAGCTTGGATACGGGGGGCCGATACGAGCAGTACTTC.